These 9 T cell receptor beta chains came from one sample sequenced in a study of T cell responses to AZD1222 COVID-19 vaccine. Profiling relied on immunoSEQ multiplex PCR, and the TCRdb table lists in-frame clones only, not all of them. The sample shows about 72,000 clones, around 86% of them seen only once. The source was peripheral blood, collected on day 0 of AZD1222 vaccination. The receptors derive from an adult in good health.

The rearrangement joins TRBV9 to TRBJ2-2; weak D call: TRBD2 (7 bases). V lost 0 bases and J lost 3, with 15 bases in between. Germline assignment: CDR1 SGDLS and CDR2 YYNGEE. This CDR3 has 17 residues. The CDR3 sequence is CASSVGIGGAHTGELFF. The CDR3 DNA follows: TGTGCCAGCAGCGTAGGGATAGGGGGGGCCCACACCGGGGAGCTGTTTTTT.

The rearrangement uses TRBV5-4 and TRBJ1-1; the D gene is possibly TRBD1 (5 bases). The CDR3 spans 13 residues. Germline CDR1 SGHNT, CDR2 YYREEE (reference sequence). Trimming shortened V by 1 base and J by 13 bases, and 17 bases separated the two germline ends. CDR3 region: CASSLWGPHKLFF. CDR3 nucleotides: TGTGCCAGCAGCTTGTGGGGACCCCACAAACTTTTCTTT.

The V call is TRBV19, the J call TRBJ1-1; D remains ambiguous. CDR1 and CDR2 (germline): LNHDA, SQIVND (reference sequence). The germline V and J ends were trimmed by 4 bases and 0 bases, with 9 bases remaining between them. This CDR3 region has 14 residues. CDR3: CASSKAAMNTEAFF. CDR3 DNA sequence: TGTGCCAGTAGTAAGGCAGCTATGAACACTGAAGCTTTCTTT.

The rearrangement links TRBV6-1 to TRBJ1-4; D is unclear. This CDR3 has 14 residues. The ends were cut back, 2 bases at V and 0 bases at J, with 4 bases in the middle. Germline lookup yields CDR1 MNHNS and CDR2 SASEGT. Here the CDR3 reads CASSERATNEKLFF. The CDR3 DNA follows: TGTGCCAGCAGTGAACGGGCAACTAATGAAAAACTGTTTTTT.

This chain connects TRBV28 to TRBJ1-6, with TRBD1 as a possible D gene (5 bases). The V end was cut by 7 bases, the J end by 6 bases, with 10 bases between. In germline, CDR1 is MDHEN, CDR2 SYDVKM. The CDR3 consists of 13 residues. This CDR3 reads CASNLRGNSPLHF. The CDR3 DNA is TGTGCCAGCAACCTTAGGGGTAATTCACCCCTCCACTTT.

The chain combines TRBV5-5 with TRBJ1-2; unclear D gene. The CDR3 consists of 15 residues. CDR1 and CDR2 from the germline V gene are SGHKS and YYEKEE (reference sequence). V gave up 4 bases and J gave up 2 bases, with 15 bases separating them. DNA of the CDR3: TGTGCCAGCAGCCCGCGGCCCGACACGAACTATGGCTACACCTTC. This sequence encodes CASSPRPDTNYGYTF.

This clone was picked up one time. The rearrangement uses TRBV19 and TRBJ1-3; D is undetermined. CDR1 is LNHDA and CDR2 is SQIVND in the germline V gene (reference sequence). This CDR3 has 14 residues. Trimming cost V 5 bases and J 0 bases, with 8 bases left between them. The CDR3 DNA sequence: TGTGCCAGTAGTGTGACCTTCTCTGGAAACACCATATATTTT. This encodes CASSVTFSGNTIYF.

In this sample, this clone turned up a few times. The rearrangement joins TRBV6-4 to TRBJ1-6, with TRBD1 matching 7 bases. J was trimmed by 5 bases and V by 6 bases; bases with no gene match: 7. In germline, CDR1 is MRHNA, CDR2 SNTAGT. There are 15 residues in the CDR3. In nucleotides, the CDR3 is TGTGCCAGCAGCGCCGGGACAGATAATAATTCACCCCTCCACTTT. Encoded protein: CASSAGTDNNSPLHF.

The chain employs TRBV7-2 and TRBJ1-4; D not resolved. Trimming removed 0 bases from V and 8 bases from J, with 7 bases in between. Germline lookup yields CDR1 SGHTA and CDR2 FQGNSA. The CDR3 runs 13 residues. The CDR3: CASSLARGEKLFF. The CDR3 DNA sequence: TGTGCCAGCAGCTTAGCTCGCGGGGAAAAACTGTTTTTT.